A selection of T cell receptor beta chains follows, all from one sample in a study of cytomegalovirus exposure and HLA in healthy donors. Using immunoSEQ multiplex PCR, the repertoire was profiled, and TCRdb retains in-frame clones only, with some absent. The sample has about 180,000 clones; around four fifths are singletons. The sequencing sample was made of PBMCs. These receptors all come from a man younger than 45 in good health and CMV-seronegative. Both conserved end residues are trimmed from each CDR3.

v_call: TRBV30
j_call: TRBJ2-2
cdr3_aa: AWSVNLNTGELF

v_call: TRBV7-2
j_call: TRBJ2-1
cdr3_aa: ASSSQTGIHYNEQF

v_call: TRBV18
j_call: TRBJ1-4
cdr3_aa: ASSPGGQGGRANEKLF

v_call: TRBV5-1
j_call: TRBJ1-4
cdr3_aa: ASSFDRGTNEKLF

v_call: TRBV25-1
j_call: TRBJ2-1
cdr3_aa: ASSENWGDDNEQF

v_call: TRBV5-4
j_call: .
cdr3_aa: ASSSPGYEQY

v_call: TRBV11-2
j_call: TRBJ1-1
cdr3_aa: ASRPQLGGRYTEAF

v_call: TRBV25-1
j_call: TRBJ2-1
cdr3_aa: ASSEYGTGDNEQF

v_call: TRBV28
j_call: TRBJ1-2
cdr3_aa: ASRPQGTYGYT

v_call: TRBV5-1
j_call: TRBJ2-1
cdr3_aa: ASSTLAGDDNEQF

v_call: TRBV21-1
j_call: TRBJ2-3
cdr3_aa: ASRIGLAMDTQY

v_call: TRBV16
j_call: TRBJ1-4
cdr3_aa: ASSQAIEKLF

v_call: TRBV27
j_call: TRBJ2-7
cdr3_aa: ASSQGDSYEQY

v_call: TRBV4-1
j_call: TRBJ2-5
cdr3_aa: ASSVGGLAGETQY

v_call: TRBV7-7
j_call: TRBJ2-7
cdr3_aa: ASSFRAPDSEAYEQY

v_call: TRBV5-1
j_call: TRBJ2-2
cdr3_aa: ASSFWDRVTGELF

v_call: TRBV7-9
j_call: TRBJ2-7
cdr3_aa: ASSLMGPIYEQY

v_call: TRBV6-1
j_call: TRBJ1-6
cdr3_aa: ASMTDYNSPLH

v_call: TRBV28
j_call: TRBJ2-6
cdr3_aa: ASSLQGQAGANVLT

v_call: TRBV7-2
j_call: TRBJ2-2
cdr3_aa: ASSERTSGGPGELF

v_call: TRBV19
j_call: TRBJ2-7
cdr3_aa: ASRGQSSYEQY

v_call: TRBV7-3
j_call: TRBJ2-6
cdr3_aa: ASSRTGTTSGANVLT

v_call: TRBV5-6
j_call: TRBJ2-5
cdr3_aa: ASSLVKRGAEKETQY

v_call: TRBV5-1
j_call: TRBJ1-4
cdr3_aa: ASRFGGGREAEKLF

v_call: TRBV7-9
j_call: TRBJ2-3
cdr3_aa: ASTGGGFTDTQY

v_call: TRBV6-5
j_call: TRBJ2-1
cdr3_aa: ASSYSGTRQNEQF

v_call: TRBV10-3
j_call: TRBJ2-1
cdr3_aa: AITGSTGVINEQF

v_call: TRBV5-1
j_call: TRBJ2-1
cdr3_aa: ASSPDSNRYNEQF

v_call: TRBV7-2
j_call: TRBJ2-7
cdr3_aa: ASSATSGGAKQY

v_call: TRBV25-1
j_call: TRBJ1-2
cdr3_aa: ASRDDSPYGYT

v_call: TRBV9
j_call: TRBJ2-5
cdr3_aa: ASSVDQGRETQY

v_call: TRBV4-3
j_call: TRBJ1-1
cdr3_aa: ASSQRALSNTEAF

v_call: TRBV28
j_call: TRBJ1-1
cdr3_aa: ASSVQVPMNTEAF

v_call: TRBV19
j_call: TRBJ1-4
cdr3_aa: ASSMGSPTVNEKLF

v_call: TRBV7-2
j_call: TRBJ2-5
cdr3_aa: ASSGAGQETQY

v_call: TRBV10-2
j_call: TRBJ2-1
cdr3_aa: APRTSGDYNEQF

v_call: TRBV4-1
j_call: TRBJ1-2
cdr3_aa: ASSQQAPYYGYT

v_call: TRBV29-1
j_call: TRBJ2-1
cdr3_aa: SVEVTLAGANEQF

v_call: TRBV6-6
j_call: TRBJ1-3
cdr3_aa: ASRRQAGNTIY

v_call: TRBV7-3
j_call: TRBJ2-1
cdr3_aa: ASSLLAGGPNSEQF

v_call: TRBV27
j_call: TRBJ2-4
cdr3_aa: ASSWTSGTGLSKNIQY

v_call: TRBV4-3
j_call: TRBJ2-2
cdr3_aa: ASSQSARGNTGELF

v_call: TRBV19
j_call: TRBJ2-7
cdr3_aa: ASSIVDTGLGNEQY

v_call: TRBV7-9
j_call: TRBJ2-7
cdr3_aa: ASSHSGTTTSQY

v_call: TRBV5-1
j_call: TRBJ2-3
cdr3_aa: ASMTGNPTDTQY

v_call: TRBV30
j_call: TRBJ1-4
cdr3_aa: ATQGTGSEKLF

v_call: TRBV10-3
j_call: TRBJ1-5
cdr3_aa: AISGGDTYQPQH

v_call: TRBV4-2
j_call: TRBJ2-2
cdr3_aa: ASSPHLIAGGHIGELF